This TCR beta chain was identified during a study of cytomegalovirus exposure and HLA in healthy donors. About this clone: The antigen remains unidentified.

Per the germline V gene, CDR1 is SGDLS and CDR2 is YYNGEE. The CDR3 contains 15 residues. The germline V and J ends were trimmed by 0 bases and 1 base, with 8 bases remaining between them. Study-wide points: In a later analysis, compared with equally common non-associated chains, HLA-associated beta chains were more expanded. Some public TCRs appeared in many individuals, while most sequences were rare. Immune exposure data for these donors was limited to CMV serostatus.

Primers included in the PCR were 60 Vbeta and 13 Jbeta primers. Assay used: immunoSEQ multiplex PCR; TCRdb lists only in-frame clones, some missing. The sample includes approximately 120,000 clones. Healthy individuals who donated bone marrow served as the donors. Material: PBMCs. This TCR was sampled from a man aged 18 to 30 in good health and CMV-seronegative. The chain employs TRBV9 and TRBJ2-1, with a possible D match to TRBD1 (6 bases). In nucleotides, the CDR3 is TGTGCCAGCAGCGTAGAGGGGGATTCCTACAATGAGCAGTTCTTC. Translating gives CASSVEGDSYNEQFF.